One and the same sample provided the 9 T cell receptor beta chains below, sequenced in a study of T-cell reconstitution after alpha-beta-depleted transplantation in children. Unique molecular identifiers featured in how the TCRbeta library was prepared. MiXCR, run by TCRdb on the PCR reads, gives a single entry per CDR3 protein. Among a few hundred thousand distinct CDR3 sequences listed, around 12% were seen once. The input for sequencing was PBMCs from the stem cell graft donor, taken from the stem cell graft. The receptors stem from a human donor who donated a stem cell graft to a child with combined immunodeficiency.

The chain couples TRBV2 to TRBJ1-2, with 7 bases lining up with TRBD1. The CDR3 extends over 13 amino acids. Germline V lookup: CDR1 SNHLY, CDR2 FYNNEI. V lost 5 bases, J lost 7 bases, and 7 bases stayed unmatched. CDR3 coding DNA: TGTGCCAGCAGTACCCGACAGGGTGTTGGCTACACCTTC. This gives the protein CASSTRQGVGYTF.

In this sample, this clonotype turned up many times. The gene calls are TRBV5-1 and TRBJ2-1; D may match TRBD1 or TRBD2 (5 bases each). The CDR3 is 16 residues long. V shed 4 bases and J shed 5 bases, with 19 bases lying between them. The germline V gene has CDR1 SGHRS and CDR2 YFSETQ. DNA for the CDR3: TGCGCCAGCAGCCGGGATTCCGGGACCAAAAACAATGAGCAGTTCTTC. Amino acid sequence: CASSRDSGTKNNEQFF.

This clonotype was recorded many times. V and J are TRBV7-2 and TRBJ2-7; D is perhaps TRBD1 (5 bases). This CDR3 region has 15 residues. From germline, CDR1 is SGHTA and CDR2 FQGNSA. V lost 6 bases and J 1 base, leaving 16 bases between the germline ends. The CDR3 coding sequence is TGTGCCAGCAGGCTAGGGGTACAACATTCCTACGAGCAGTACTTC. Protein product: CASRLGVQHSYEQYF.

This clonotype was seen many times. The chain is built from TRBV12-3 or TRBV12-4 and TRBJ2-1; 9 nucleotides agree with TRBD2. V shed 3 bases and J 4 bases; nucleotides not matched to a gene: 10. The CDR3 totals 17 residues. CDR3 bases: TGTGCCAGCAGTTTTTTACATGCGGGGGGGATGTACAATGAGCAGTTCTTC. It translates to CASSFLHAGGMYNEQFF.

This clonotype showed up just a few times. The chain is built from TRBV29-1 and TRBJ2-2; TRBD2 might be the D (5 bases). Germline V gene data show CDR1 as SQVTM and CDR2 as ANQGSEA. This CDR3 has 14 amino acids. V lost 0 bases and J 7 bases, leaving 12 bases between the germline ends. CDR3 sequence reads: CSVEDGGSRGELFF. CDR3 sequence (DNA): TGCAGCGTTGAAGACGGAGGAAGCCGCGGGGAGCTGTTTTTT.

The V and J genes are TRBV5-1 and TRBJ2-7, with 9 bases that match TRBD1. CDR1 and CDR2 (germline): SGHRS, YFSETQ. CDR3 length equals 14 residues. The V and J ends lost 4 bases and 5 bases, in that order; junction bases with no gene match: 7. CDR3 loop: CASSHGTGYNEQYF. CDR3 in DNA: TGCGCCAGCAGCCACGGGACAGGGTATAACGAGCAGTACTTC.

The rearrangement joins TRBV27 to TRBJ1-2; D unclear. In germline, CDR1 is MNHEY, CDR2 SMNVEV (reference sequence). The V gene lost 2 bases and the J gene lost 4 bases, with 14 bases spanning the gap. This CDR3 is built from 15 residues. This CDR3 is CASSLGRRGAYGYTF. CDR3 bases: TGTGCCAGCAGTTTAGGGAGGAGAGGAGCCTATGGCTACACCTTC.

To note about this clonotype: Compared with germline, one end of the junction differs, possibly owing to a read error. The CDR3 loop reads CATSLVTETYEQYF. In DNA form, the CDR3 reads TGTGCCACCAGTTTGGTAACGGAGACCTACGAGCAGTACTTC. The chain links TRBV6-5 to TRBJ2-7; D remains ambiguous. Looked up from germline, CDR1 is MNHEY and CDR2 is SVGAGI. The CDR3 runs to 14 residues.

This clonotype showed up just a few times. The chain recombines TRBV12-3 or TRBV12-4 with TRBJ2-1, with 7 bases fitting TRBD1. The V segment lost 6 bases and the J segment 7 bases; nucleotides outside the gene matches: 12. The CDR3 has 15 amino acids. CDR3 protein: CASSQTGPFPNEQFF. The CDR3 bases are TGTGCCAGCAGCCAGACAGGGCCTTTTCCGAATGAGCAGTTCTTC.